This TCR beta chain was documented in a study of T cell responses to AZD1222 COVID-19 vaccine. This CDR3 has 14 residues. V was trimmed by 2 bases and J by 5 bases, leaving 10 bases between them. CDR1 SGHTA and CDR2 FQGTGA come from the germline V gene. The assay was immunoSEQ multiplex PCR, and TCRdb's table has in-frame clones only and misses some. The sample lists approximately 130,000 clones, 80% to 90% occurring once. Worth noting for this clone: Its antigen is unidentified.

Study observations and caveats: Two AZD1222 administrations were followed by greater Spike-specific TCR breadth and depth. Across spike, vaccine-associated CD4 TCRs were found, dominant at 160-218 and 743-854. Repertoire samples came only from after the peak T cell response.

The rearrangement links TRBV7-3 to TRBJ2-1; D possibly corresponds to TRBD2 (6 bases). The sequences come from peripheral blood, collected on day 0 of AZD1222 vaccination. The receptor comes from an adult in good health. CDR3 amino acids: CASSLDRLDNEQFF. For the CDR3, the DNA is TGTGCCAGCAGCTTAGATAGACTAGACAATGAGCAGTTCTTC.